Listed here is a single TCR beta chain. Its antigen is unknown. Base qualities are missing; no much larger clone stands one base away. These data are taken from a study of blood T cells in healthy people across ages (dated by TCRdb to the mid-2010s). About the full investigation: In model experiments, template switching captured about one uniquely barcoded TCR beta cDNA molecule for every two T cells. Two additional independent replicas of 1 million unique cDNA reads from the same blood draw were analyzed for two donors (one aged 18 to 29 and one aged 80 or older). The donors were divided into four age groups: young (average roughly 17 years), middle-aged (about 40), aged (under 70) and long-lived (82). To track age-related changes in TCR beta repertoire diversity, the study relied on deep sequencing normalized with unique cDNA molecular identifiers. Donors of different ages were randomly distributed across sequencing lanes to avoid experimental bias. General conclusions and limits of the study: Because donor CMV infection status was unknown, age-related changes in expanded clonotypes were potentially confounded. Total diversity estimates from one million sequenced T cells were considered lower bounds and underestimates. The long-lived group showed more naive CD4+ T cells, fewer expanded clones and increased TCR diversity than the aged group, suggesting age selection. As age increased, observed TCR beta diversity per million T cells dropped in a roughly linear way, and a significant reduction was already evident by age 40. There was a strong correlation between observed TCR beta diversity and the percentage of naive T cells measured by flow cytometry. Because profiling used bulk unsorted PBMCs, naive and antigen-experienced compartments could not be compared conclusively.

The donors were some 39 Caucasian individuals from Russia, aged about 6 to 95 years, who were systemically healthy. Each donor gave about 11 milliliters of peripheral blood, drawn into EDTA-treated Vacutainer tubes. Ficoll-Paque density-gradient centrifugation was used to isolate PBMCs, with at least 6.5 million per sample. Total RNA, at least 5 micrograms per sample, was extracted from PBMCs with Trizol reagent. The percentages of naive CD45RAhigh/CD27high T cells were determined by flow cytometry on a PBMC aliquot from every donor. The CDR1 and CDR2 encoded by the germline V gene are MGHRA and YSYEKL. Deletion took 0 bases off V and 4 bases off J, with a span of 13 bases between the germline ends. The CDR3, cysteine through phenylalanine, is 16 amino acids long. Just the 48-base CDR3 DNA is kept, in frame starting at base 1. Library creation used 5' RACE. Sequenced using an Illumina HiSeq 2500. A second PCR of roughly 6 to 11 cycles was performed with a sample-barcoded 5' primer and a J-beta primer mix. A unique molecular identifier was introduced onto each TCR beta cDNA molecule by a template-switch 5' adaptor carrying 12 random nucleotides. Each sample yielded at least 3 million CDR3-containing paired-end reads. All of the RNA was converted into first-strand cDNA using the Mint cDNA synthesis kit, with a TRBC-specific oligonucleotide serving as the primer. All cDNA was treated with uracil-DNA glycosylase and then went through a first 18-cycle PCR with the universal primers M1SS and BC2_uni_R. The authors' analysis ran thus. Normalization of each sample was performed by random selection of 1 million high-quality reads, each carrying a distinct molecular identifier. Instead of being binned into consensus sequences, reads that shared molecular identifiers were thrown out. CDR3 identification, clonotype clustering and error correction used MiTCR with a Q25 quality threshold and the strictest error-elimination algorithm. A nonparametric unseen species model using Euler transformation provided a lower-bound estimate of total TCR beta diversity. TCRdb cleaned the public reads at Q25 with fastp, built clones with MiXCR and kept in-frame beta chains. Every CDR3 protein is listed once, alongside the most common genes and DNA of its rows. The V and J calls were determined by TCRdb, not by the authors. The sample records about 670,000 distinct CDR3 sequences, around 50% of which are singletons. The ten largest clonotypes hold less than 15% of the sample.

This sequence uses TRBV4-1 and TRBJ2-1, and TRBD2 may be the D gene, going by 6 matching bases. The TCR was taken from a woman aged 80 or over in good health. Sequenced sample: blood. The CDR3 sequence is CASSQDQGGVYNEQFF. Read as DNA, the sequence is TGCGCCAGCAGCCAAGATCAAGGCGGGGTTTACAATGAGCAGTTCTTC.